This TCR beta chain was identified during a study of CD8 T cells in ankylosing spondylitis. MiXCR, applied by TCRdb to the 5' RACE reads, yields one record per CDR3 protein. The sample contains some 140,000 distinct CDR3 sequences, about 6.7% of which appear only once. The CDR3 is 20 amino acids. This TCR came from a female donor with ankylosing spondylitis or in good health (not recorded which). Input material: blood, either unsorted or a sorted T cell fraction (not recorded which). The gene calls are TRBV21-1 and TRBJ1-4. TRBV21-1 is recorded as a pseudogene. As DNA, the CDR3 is TGTGCCAGCAGCAAAGGGGCAGACCGGTACCCAAAGGCAACTAATGAAAAACTGTTTTTT. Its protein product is CASSKGADRYPKATNEKLFF.